One sample yielded the 19 T cell receptor beta chains listed below, sequenced in a study of OX40 agonist ivuxolimab in advanced cancers. The protocol was immunoSEQ multiplex PCR, while the TCRdb copy is restricted to in-frame clones and leaves out a portion. The sample includes over 30,000 clones, 82% of them seen just once. The source was CD4+ or CD8+ T cells sorted from blood, collected in a trial of the OX40 agonist ivuxolimab. These receptors were taken from an adult with an advanced solid tumor such as melanoma, head and neck, liver or kidney cancer.

By share of the sample, this clone is medium-sized (0.01 to 0.1%). This chain connects TRBV7-9 to TRBJ1-6; 8 bases match TRBD1. This CDR3 contains 13 residues. Germline lookup yields CDR1 SEHNR and CDR2 FQNEAQ (reference sequence). After removal of 5 bases from V and 8 bases from J, the junction contained 2 bases not matched to a gene. The CDR3 nucleotides are TGTGCCAGCAGCGACAGGGGTGATTCACCCCTCCACTTT. Translated, it gives CASSDRGDSPLHF.

The chain couples TRBV7-2 to TRBJ1-6; the D gene is possibly TRBD1 (5 bases). V shed 5 bases and J shed 5 bases, with 16 bases lying between them. The length of the CDR3 is 16 residues. Germline CDR1 reads SGHTA; CDR2 reads FQGNSA. The CDR3 nucleotides read TGTGCCAGCAGCCAACATGGGGCACTAAATAATTCACCCCTCCACTTT. Protein product: CASSQHGALNNSPLHF.

The rearrangement links TRBV5-4 to TRBJ2-3; D is uncertain. The germline V gene has CDR1 SGHNT and CDR2 YYREEE (reference sequence). The CDR3 length is 13 residues. Trimming cost V 4 bases and J 4 bases, with 10 bases left between them. CDR3 bases: TGTGCCAGCAGCCAGGACCGGCCAGATACGCAGTATTTT. Its protein product is CASSQDRPDTQYF.

The V call is TRBV7-2, the J call TRBJ2-3; 11 positions agree with TRBD2. This CDR3 is 16 amino acids long. Germline values: CDR1 SGHTA, CDR2 FQGNSA. Losses at the gene ends were 1 base for V and 2 bases for J; bases not matched to a gene: 2. The CDR3 is CASSLGLAGTTDTQYF. In nucleotides, the CDR3 is TGTGCCAGCAGCTTAGGACTAGCGGGGACCACAGATACGCAGTATTTT.

V gene TRBV11-2 combines with J gene TRBJ2-5, with 8 bases lining up with TRBD2. CDR1 SGHAT and CDR2 FQNNGV come from the germline V gene. The CDR3 covers 15 residues. V dropped 1 base and J dropped 1; count of bases not matched to a gene: 2. CDR3 sequence reads: CASSLAGGIQETQYF. As DNA, the CDR3 is TGTGCCAGCAGCTTAGCGGGGGGGATCCAAGAGACCCAGTACTTC.

The chain uses TRBV5-6 and TRBJ2-5; TRBD2 might be the D (6 bases). Germline lookup yields CDR1 SGHDT and CDR2 YYEEEE. Trimming stripped 2 bases from V and 1 base from J, with 15 bases between. The CDR3 spans 16 residues. The CDR3 here is CASSFLGGPTQETQYF. CDR3 nucleotide sequence: TGTGCCAGCAGCTTCTTGGGAGGTCCGACCCAAGAGACCCAGTACTTC.

The chain is built from TRBV28 and TRBJ2-5; maybe TRBD2 (7 bases). From germline, CDR1 is MDHEN and CDR2 SYDVKM. Trimming cost V 5 bases and J 4 bases, with 29 bases left between them. CDR3 length equals 19 residues. For the CDR3, the DNA is TGTGCCAGCAGTCCATCCTCCGGGATTCTGGGGGGGGCCCGAGAGACCCAGTACTTC. It specifies CASSPSSGILGGARETQYF.

This chain links TRBV18 with TRBJ2-5, with TRBD1 matching over 7 bases. CDR3 size: 13 residues. Unmatched junction bases numbered 2, after V lost 5 bases and J lost 2 bases. Germline V gives CDR1 KGHSH, CDR2 LQKENI. CDR3 sequence reads: CASSGTAQETQYF. The CDR3 DNA follows: TGTGCCAGCTCAGGGACAGCGCAAGAGACCCAGTACTTC. The full variable domain, in which reference TRBV18 and TRBJ2-5 provide the parts outside the CDR3, is NAGVMQNPRHLVRRRGQEARLRCSPMKGHSHVYWYRQLPEEGLKFMVYLQKENIIDESGMPKERFSAEFPKEGPSILRIQQVVRGDSAAYFCASSGTAQETQYFGPGTRLLVL.

The V call is TRBV7-2, the J call TRBJ1-1; no definite D call. Per germline, CDR1 SGHTA and CDR2 FQGNSA. V lost 7 bases, J lost 1 base, and 10 bases lay in between. CDR3 size: 13 residues. The CDR3 protein is CASTKQRNTEAFF. CDR3 sequence (DNA): TGTGCCAGCACCAAACAGCGGAACACTGAAGCTTTCTTT. Supplemented by reference TRBV7-2 and TRBJ1-1, the full variable domain reads GAGVSQSPSNKVTEKGKDVELRCDPISGHTALYWYRQSLGQGLEFLIYFQGNSAPDKSGLPSDRFSAERTGGSVSTLTIQRTQQEDSAVYLCASTKQRNTEAFFGQGTRLTVV.

The V gene is TRBV11-2, the J gene TRBJ2-7, with 11 bases fitting TRBD2. CDR1 and CDR2 (germline): SGHAT, FQNNGV. The CDR3 extends over 16 amino acids. Trimming cost V 1 base and J 4 bases; bases outside gene matches: 6. For the CDR3, the DNA is TGTGCCAGCAGCTTAGTAGGTAGCGGGGGGGCTTACGAGCAGTACTTC. This encodes CASSLVGSGGAYEQYF.

The rearrangement joins TRBV28 to TRBJ1-2; TRBD1 agrees at 7 bases. The junction had 3 bases not matched to a gene; V was cut back by 2 bases and J by 6 bases. Germline-derived CDR1 and CDR2 are MDHEN and SYDVKM. This CDR3 is 13 amino acids long. The CDR3 DNA is TGTGCCAGCAGTTTAAGAGGGGGCGATGGCTACACCTTC. Its translation is CASSLRGGDGYTF.

CDR3 amino acids: CASSIDRDSYMNTEAFF. CDR3 bases: TGTGCCAGTAGTATTGATCGAGACAGCTACATGAACACTGAAGCTTTCTTT. The genes are TRBV19 and TRBJ1-1; D perhaps matches TRBD1 (5 bases). Germline loops: CDR1 LNHDA, CDR2 SQIVND (reference sequence). The CDR3 length is 17 residues. V was cut by 3 bases and J by 0 bases, with 17 bases left in between.

The chain employs TRBV5-8 and TRBJ1-1; D is undetermined. Germline V gene sequence: CDR1 SGHTS, CDR2 YDEGEE. This CDR3 spans 14 amino acids. The germline V and J ends were trimmed by 3 bases and 4 bases, with 13 bases remaining between them. This chain's CDR3 is CASSWRPFGTEAFF. CDR3 DNA sequence: TGTGCCAGCAGCTGGAGGCCTTTTGGCACTGAAGCTTTCTTT. Complete variable domain (other parts from reference TRBV5-8 and TRBJ1-1): EAGVTQSPTHLIKTRGQQATLRCSPISGHTSVYWYQQALGLGLQFLLWYDEGEERNRGNFPPRFSGRQFPNYSSELNVNALELEDSALYLCASSWRPFGTEAFFGQGTRLTVV.

The table lists this clone with a few counts. This CDR3 is CASSFGQGGYF. The DNA of the CDR3 is TGTGCCAGCAGTTTCGGACAGGGCGGGTACTTC. V gene TRBV2 combines with J gene TRBJ2-7; 8 positions agree with TRBD1. The CDR3 covers 11 residues. J was trimmed by 12 bases and V by 5 bases; bases with no gene match: 6. Germline V lookup: CDR1 SNHLY, CDR2 FYNNEI.

The chain couples TRBV2 to TRBJ2-7; D could derive from TRBD1 or TRBD2 (5 bases each). Trimming cost V 6 bases and J 3 bases, with 12 bases left between them. The germline V gene encodes CDR1 SNHLY and CDR2 FYNNEI. The length of the CDR3 is 13 residues. The chain's CDR3 is CASRRDGHYEQYF. The DNA for the CDR3 is TGTGCCAGCAGGAGGGACGGACACTACGAGCAGTACTTC.

V and J are TRBV5-1 and TRBJ1-6; D is unclear. Trimming pared 1 base from V and 7 bases from J, leaving 15 bases between. This CDR3 comprises 16 residues. Germline lookup yields CDR1 SGHRS and CDR2 YFSETQ. The CDR3 coding sequence is TGCGCCAGCAGCTTGAGAGACGCGGTGGGGAATTCACCCCTCCACTTT. Protein sequence: CASSLRDAVGNSPLHF.

The DNA of the CDR3 is TGTGCCAGCAGGACAAACAGGGGTGGGAACGAGCAGTACTTC. Translation gives CASRTNRGGNEQYF. J is TRBJ2-7 and V is TRBV28; the match to TRBD1 covers 7 bases. Germline V gene data show CDR1 as MDHEN and CDR2 as SYDVKM. V trimming: 6 bases; J trimming: 5 bases; junction bases outside the gene matches: 10. The length of the CDR3 is 14 residues. Complete variable domain (other parts from reference TRBV28 and TRBJ2-7): DVKVTQSSRYLVKRTGEKVFLECVQDMDHENMFWYRQDPGLGLRLIYFSYDVKMKEKGDIPEGYSVSREKKERFSLILESASTNQTSMYLCASRTNRGGNEQYFGPGTRLTVT.

As for this clone: It is likely a read error: a sequence one base away is far more abundant. The sample contains more than one DNA sequence encoding this CDR3. V is TRBV7-7 and J is TRBJ1-2; D might be TRBD1 (6 bases). This CDR3 has 13 residues. The V gene's germline CDR1 is SSHAT and CDR2 FNYEAQ (reference sequence). The CDR3 DNA is TGTGCCAGCAGTTTAGGGGGGGACTATGGCTACACCTTC. Its translation: CASSLGGDYGYTF.

V is TRBV10-3 and J is TRBJ2-7; D gene uncertain. This CDR3 comprises 13 residues. The germline V gene encodes CDR1 ENHRY and CDR2 SYGVKD. The V gene lost 4 bases and the J gene lost 6 bases, with 13 bases spanning the gap. The chain's CDR3 is CAISVAVSGEQYF. CDR3 nucleotides: TGTGCCATCAGTGTCGCAGTCTCGGGCGAGCAGTACTTC.